This T cell receptor beta chain was found in a study of blood T cell repertoires in COVID-19 (TCRdb year 2020). About the study as a whole: Samples covering the acute and convalescent phases of COVID-19 were provided by collaborators in the United States, Italy and Spain. The material from the prospective study consisted of cDNA or gDNA derived from T cells, B-cell-depleted T cells, or PBMCs. A freely available public database, intended as a resource for researchers studying the immune response to SARS-CoV-2, is where the repertoires were released. The samples were drawn from two sources: the first 160 participants of the ongoing ImmuneRACE study, and fewer than 1,500 subjects contributed by 6 global collaborators. Subjects who had been exposed to COVID-19, were actively infected with it, or had recovered from it provided the deeply sampled blood TCRbeta repertoires that made up the dataset. Where available, HLA class I and class II types were taken from metadata supplied by the sample provider and were not determined by assay-based typing. Nearly every sample came with metadata listing a de-identified subject ID, COVID-19 status, age in years and sex.

The cysteine opens and the phenylalanine closes a CDR3 of 14 amino acids. Here the CDR3 DNA is all that survives: 42 bases in frame from base 1. CDR1 and CDR2 are drawn from the germline V gene (reference sequence): LGHDT, YNNKEL. V gives up 3 bases and J gives up 8 bases, and the segment between their germline ends measures 15 bases. General findings and caveats noted by the study authors: How much clinical and demographic metadata was included differed by source and by participant, and the metadata was provided uncurated.

TCRbeta CDR3 regions were amplified from genomic DNA by means of the immunoSEQ Assay, a bias-controlled multiplex PCR. For the original study's pipeline: The number of nucleated cells in each sample was estimated from the amplification of reference gene primers within the assay. Sequence reads were collapsed and filtered to measure the absolute abundance of every unique TCRbeta CDR3 rearrangement. For each sample, productive Simpson clonality was calculated by taking the square root of Simpson's diversity index across productive rearrangements. TCRdb obtained this table from immuneACCESS and retained in-frame rearrangements with V and J assigned. These tables miss some clones; where compared with another copy, unresolved V genes account for less than half of the shortfall, and the remainder is unexplained. V, J and clone size derive from that table, while D and trimming were established from the DNA sequence. The sample table holds roughly 200,000 clones, of which 79% were seen once. Together, the top ten hold almost 6% of the sample.

One collaborating source in Seattle enrolled patients while the patients were actively infected and followed the patients over time throughout the course of disease. Each collaborating institution followed its own protocols to collect whole blood in K2EDTA tubes. For TCRbeta analysis, collaborator samples were shipped as frozen whole blood, as isolated PBMCs, or as DNA extracted from either sample type. Remarks on this clone: Its cognate antigen has yet to be identified. Base qualities are missing; no much larger clone stands one base away.

The sequence came from a woman aged 40 to 49 with COVID-19, enrolled during active disease. Material: peripheral blood. This chain joins TRBV3-1 (or the pseudogene TRBV3-2) to TRBJ2-3; the D region possibly corresponds to TRBD1 (7 bases align). This receptor has the CDR3 CASSHHSRGATQYF. In nucleotide form, the sequence is TGTGCCAGCAGCCACCATTCCAGGGGGGCTACGCAGTATTTT.